Shown below are 18 T cell receptor beta chains from a single sample sequenced in a study of blood T cell repertoires in COVID-19. The method was immunoSEQ multiplex PCR; TCRdb's version includes in-frame clones alone and lacks a portion of them. The sample contains roughly 200,000 clones, roughly 88% of which appear only once. Sequencing input: peripheral blood. The origin of the receptors is a man aged 60-69 years with acute or convalescent COVID-19.

The chain couples TRBV5-1 to TRBJ1-1, with a tentative D call TRBD1 (6 bases). CDR3 length: 14 residues. Per the germline V gene, CDR1 is SGHRS and CDR2 is YFSETQ. V was shortened by 2 bases and J by 3 bases, with 11 bases between the two germline ends. In DNA, the CDR3 is TGCGCCAGCAGCTTTCAGGGGTTCGACACTGAAGCTTTCTTT. Its protein product is CASSFQGFDTEAFF.

J is TRBJ2-5 and V is TRBV2, with D tentatively TRBD1 (6 bases). The ends were cut back, 6 bases at V and 5 bases at J, with 22 bases in the middle. The CDR3 covers 16 residues. Germline-derived CDR1 and CDR2 are SNHLY and FYNNEI. The CDR3 DNA reads TGTGCCAGCAGAGGACCGGGACAAAAAAGGTCGGAGACCCAGTACTTC. Translating gives CASRGPGQKRSETQYF.

The chain is built from TRBV18 and TRBJ1-6, with TRBD1 as a possible D gene (6 bases). The CDR3 has 14 amino acids. V lost 6 bases to trimming and J lost 7 bases, with 13 bases between them. Germline assignment: CDR1 KGHSH and CDR2 LQKENI. The DNA of the CDR3 is TGTGCCAGCTCCTCAGGACAGCCCAATTCACCCCTCCACTTT. Amino acids: CASSSGQPNSPLHF. The full variable domain, in which reference TRBV18 and TRBJ1-6 provide the parts outside the CDR3, is NAGVMQNPRHLVRRRGQEARLRCSPMKGHSHVYWYRQLPEEGLKFMVYLQKENIIDESGMPKERFSAEFPKEGPSILRIQQVVRGDSAAYFCASSSGQPNSPLHFGNGTRLTVT.

V usage is TRBV19 and J usage is TRBJ1-5, with 11 positions matching TRBD1. Germline CDR1 reads LNHDA; CDR2 reads SQIVND (reference sequence). V dropped 5 bases and J dropped 5; count of bases not matched to a gene: 5. The CDR3 is made up of 15 amino acids. CDR3 nucleotides: TGTGCCAGTAGTGGGACAGGGGGGATTGATCAGCCCCAGCATTTT. It is translated as CASSGTGGIDQPQHF. The entire variable domain, with the rest obtained from reference TRBV19 and TRBJ1-5, is as follows: DGGITQSPKYLFRKEGQNVTLSCEQNLNHDAMYWYRQDPGQGLRLIYYSQIVNDFQKGDIAEGYSVSREKKESFPLTVTSAQKNPTAFYLCASSGTGGIDQPQHFGDGTRLSIL.

V is TRBV7-9 and J is TRBJ2-7; D not certain. Germline V gene lookup returns CDR1 SEHNR and CDR2 FQNEAQ (reference sequence). The CDR3 is 12 residues long. Trimming removed 8 bases at V and 6 bases at J, with 14 bases between. The DNA of the CDR3 is TGTGCCAGCGAAAGTACTGGAGTCGAGCAGTACTTC. It specifies CASESTGVEQYF.

This chain connects TRBV7-9 to TRBJ1-5, with a tentative D call TRBD1 (5 bases). V dropped 1 base and J dropped 2 bases, with 12 bases sitting between them. The CDR3 totals 16 residues. Germline CDR1 reads SEHNR; CDR2 reads FQNEAQ (reference sequence). The CDR3: CASSLGEGLGNQPQHF. DNA of the CDR3: TGTGCCAGCAGCTTAGGGGAGGGGTTAGGCAATCAGCCCCAGCATTTT.

This clone was seen only once. The V and J genes are TRBV12-3 or TRBV12-4 and TRBJ1-3; D remains ambiguous. CDR3 size: 12 residues. Trimming took 2 bases from V and 4 from J, leaving 3 bases between them. The DNA of the CDR3 is TGTGCCAGCAGTTTACAGGGAAACACCATATATTTT. It specifies CASSLQGNTIYF.

The V and J genes are TRBV7-3 and TRBJ2-5; D may be TRBD1 (6 bases). Germline V lookup: CDR1 SGHTA, CDR2 FQGTGA. Trimming took 6 bases from V and 5 from J, leaving 13 bases between them. The CDR3 contains 13 residues. The CDR3 spells CASSPSGAETQYF. The CDR3 nucleotides read TGTGCCAGCAGTCCTTCAGGGGCGGAGACCCAGTACTTC. The entire variable domain, with the rest obtained from reference TRBV7-3 and TRBJ2-5, is as follows: GAGVSQTPSNKVTEKGKYVELRCDPISGHTALYWYRQSLGQGPEFLIYFQGTGAADDSGLPNDRFFAVRPEGSVSTLKIQRTERGDSAVYLCASSPSGAETQYFGPGTRLLVL.

The chain uses TRBV10-3 and TRBJ2-1; tentatively, D is TRBD2 (5 bases). CDR3 length equals 11 residues. Trimming removed 6 bases at V and 9 bases at J, with 9 bases between. Germline V gives CDR1 ENHRY, CDR2 SYGVKD. CDR3 region: CAIREEVEQFF. CDR3 nucleotides: TGTGCCATCAGGGAGGAGGTTGAGCAGTTCTTC.

This chain links TRBV19 with TRBJ2-7; 9 bases line up with TRBD1. Trimming took 3 bases from V and 5 from J; bases not matched to a gene: 5. Germline V gene data show CDR1 as LNHDA and CDR2 as SQIVND (reference sequence). The CDR3 covers 14 residues. The CDR3 DNA reads TGTGCCAGTAGTATTCCGGACAGGGGCCACGAGCAGTACTTC. Protein: CASSIPDRGHEQYF.

The rearrangement links TRBV14 to TRBJ1-6; unclear D gene. The V end was cut by 1 base, the J end by 6 bases, with 7 bases between. CDR3 length equals 14 residues. Per germline, CDR1 SGHDN and CDR2 FVKESK. CDR3 loop: CASSQVLANSPLHF. The CDR3 DNA reads TGTGCCAGCAGCCAAGTCCTGGCTAATTCACCCCTCCACTTT.

This sequence joins TRBV7-2 and TRBJ2-7; D uncertain. This CDR3 contains 12 residues. Per germline, CDR1 SGHTA and CDR2 FQGNSA. Trimming removed 5 bases at V and 3 bases at J, with 8 bases between. CDR3 sequence: CASSPNDYEQYF. CDR3 bases: TGTGCCAGCAGCCCTAACGACTACGAGCAGTACTTC.

V usage is TRBV6-5 and J usage is TRBJ2-7, with D possibly matching TRBD2 (5 bases). The V end was cut by 6 bases, the J end by 5 bases, with 20 bases between. Germline CDR1 is MNHEY and CDR2 is SVGAGI. The CDR3 runs 15 residues. CDR3 DNA sequence: TGTGCCAGCAGCTCCGCGGGTGGGCGTTCCCACGAGCAGTACTTC. It is translated as CASSSAGGRSHEQYF.

The count of this clone is one. This chain links TRBV6-5 with TRBJ2-3; 8 bases match TRBD2. Unmatched junction bases numbered 6, after V lost 9 bases and J lost 4 bases. The V gene's germline CDR1 is MNHEY and CDR2 SVGAGI. This CDR3 region has 13 residues. The CDR3 nucleotides are TGTGCCAGTCGAGCGGGAGTGTCAGATACGCAGTATTTT. The encoded protein is CASRAGVSDTQYF.

The chain employs TRBV18 and TRBJ1-5, with 12 bases that match TRBD1. V was clipped by 4 bases and J by 2 bases; unmatched bases: 9. The V gene's germline CDR1 is KGHSH and CDR2 LQKENI. The CDR3 covers 18 residues. CDR3 in DNA: TGTGCCAGCTCACAGGGGACAGGGGGCGCTGGGGGCAATCAGCCCCAGCATTTT. It encodes CASSQGTGGAGGNQPQHF.

This chain connects TRBV9 to TRBJ2-7, with no clear D. This CDR3 has 14 amino acids. The V and J ends lost 4 bases and 2 bases respectively, with 13 bases between them. The germline V gene has CDR1 SGDLS and CDR2 YYNGEE. The CDR3: CASSPRQPTYEQYF. For the CDR3, the DNA is TGTGCCAGCAGCCCCCGCCAACCTACCTACGAGCAGTACTTC.

This rearrangement joins TRBV19 to TRBJ2-3; 9 bases agree with TRBD1. This CDR3 contains 16 residues. Germline lookup yields CDR1 LNHDA and CDR2 SQIVND (reference sequence). Trimming cost V 5 bases and J 2 bases; bases outside gene matches: 8. CDR3 amino acids: CASSPRDRVVTDTQYF. Here the CDR3 DNA reads TGTGCCAGTAGTCCACGGGACAGGGTAGTCACAGATACGCAGTATTTT. The whole variable domain, filled in from reference TRBV19 and TRBJ2-3, reads DGGITQSPKYLFRKEGQNVTLSCEQNLNHDAMYWYRQDPGQGLRLIYYSQIVNDFQKGDIAEGYSVSREKKESFPLTVTSAQKNPTAFYLCASSPRDRVVTDTQYFGPGTRLTVL.

The V and J genes are TRBV27 and TRBJ2-3; D gene ambiguous. The CDR3 consists of 11 residues. V lost 6 bases, J lost 6 bases, and 7 bases lay in between. The germline V gene encodes CDR1 MNHEY and CDR2 SMNVEV (reference sequence). CDR3 residues: CASRWLDTQYF. DNA for the CDR3: TGTGCCAGCAGGTGGCTGGATACGCAGTATTTT.